This note documents a single T cell receptor beta chain sequence. The data stem from a study of blood T cell repertoires in COVID-19. Study context: Samples came from the United States, Italy and Spain, spanning acute and convalescent COVID-19. The cDNA or gDNA used as material had been derived from T cells, B-cell-depleted T cells, or PBMCs.

The authors' processing: The authors estimated nucleated cell counts from reference gene primer amplification. Here immunoSEQ multiplex PCR was the method, and the copy in TCRdb shows in-frame clones only, minus some. That table furnishes V, J and clone size, whereas the DNA furnished D and trimming. The sample lists around 19,000 clones; more than 70% were seen once. There are 17 residues in the CDR3. Per germline, CDR1 SNHLY and CDR2 FYNNEI. V lost 6 bases to trimming and J lost 7 bases; unmatched junction nucleotides: 16. The sequenced material came from peripheral blood. This sequence joins TRBV2 and TRBJ2-4; 9 nucleotides line up with TRBD2. This clonotype was sampled from a human donor in a cohort sampled during active COVID-19. The donor label of this sample is uncertain. CDR3 coding DNA: TGTGCCAGCAGCGATATACGCTATAGCGGGAGTGCGAACATTCAGTACTTC. Encoded protein: CASSDIRYSGSANIQYF.